These T cell receptor beta chains were read from a single sample in a study of blood T cell repertoires in COVID-19. Sequenced by immunoSEQ multiplex PCR; TCRdb stores in-frame clones only, minus some. The sample has some 250,000 clones, more than 70% seen once. The sample taken for sequencing was peripheral blood. The receptor set was obtained from a woman aged 40-49 years who had recovered from COVID-19. The CDR3 runs from the conserved cysteine through the conserved F or W. The D gene is left open where the match is weak.

V gene: TRBV21-1
D gene: NA
J gene: TRBJ1-2
CDR3 protein: CASSVRDSRNYGYTF

V gene: TRBV13
D gene: NA
J gene: TRBJ1-1
CDR3 protein: CASSSLSPPGTEAFF

V gene: TRBV27
D gene: TRBD1
J gene: TRBJ1-1
CDR3 protein: CASSDRRYQAFF

V gene: TRBV11-3
D gene: NA
J gene: TRBJ2-2
CDR3 protein: CASRAGLGGTGELFF

V gene: TRBV9
D gene: NA
J gene: TRBJ2-5
CDR3 protein: CASSVGVQETQYF

V gene: TRBV20-1
D gene: NA
J gene: TRBJ2-5
CDR3 protein: CSAEVGETQYF

V gene: TRBV25-1
D gene: NA
J gene: TRBJ1-2
CDR3 protein: CASSAGQLDYGYTF

V gene: TRBV9
D gene: TRBD1
J gene: TRBJ2-7
CDR3 protein: CASSLQDRANEQYF

V gene: TRBV7-2
D gene: TRBD1
J gene: TRBJ2-3
CDR3 protein: CASGRDRVTDTQYF

V gene: TRBV5-4
D gene: TRBD1
J gene: TRBJ1-5
CDR3 protein: CASSKGLGGGQGGDQPQHF

V gene: TRBV5-1
D gene: NA
J gene: TRBJ1-6
CDR3 protein: CASSPWRDRNNSPLHF

V gene: TRBV6-6
D gene: TRBD2
J gene: TRBJ2-5
CDR3 protein: CASKAGDPRAQYF

V gene: TRBV7-2
D gene: NA
J gene: TRBJ2-2
CDR3 protein: CASSLAGGAELFF

V gene: TRBV29-1
D gene: TRBD1
J gene: TRBJ2-5
CDR3 protein: CSVGRTGDGAETQYF

V gene: TRBV29-1
D gene: NA
J gene: TRBJ1-2
CDR3 protein: CSAEGGGYGYTF

V gene: TRBV4-3
D gene: NA
J gene: TRBJ1-1
CDR3 protein: CASSQESGYSEAFF

V gene: TRBV6-4
D gene: TRBD2
J gene: TRBJ2-3
CDR3 protein: CASSSGSPDTQYF

V gene: TRBV21-1
D gene: NA
J gene: TRBJ1-1
CDR3 protein: CASSKASPLMNTEAFF

V gene: TRBV5-8
D gene: NA
J gene: TRBJ2-7
CDR3 protein: CASSPRAEQYF

V gene: TRBV7-9
D gene: NA
J gene: TRBJ1-6
CDR3 protein: CASSTRPTGLSYNSPLHF

V gene: TRBV19
D gene: TRBD1
J gene: TRBJ2-4
CDR3 protein: CASRGTGGGKNIQYF

V gene: TRBV5-4
D gene: TRBD2
J gene: TRBJ2-1
CDR3 protein: CASSPWGSGRAGSYNEQFF

V gene: TRBV3-1/TRBV3-2
D gene: NA
J gene: TRBJ1-2
CDR3 protein: CASSPGGGGYGYTF

V gene: TRBV5-8
D gene: NA
J gene: TRBJ1-5
CDR3 protein: CASSGGVQPQHF

V gene: TRBV30
D gene: NA
J gene: TRBJ1-4
CDR3 protein: CAWSRSVAREKLFF

V gene: TRBV9
D gene: TRBD1
J gene: TRBJ1-2
CDR3 protein: CASTAGQGVWYGYTF

V gene: TRBV12-5
D gene: NA
J gene: TRBJ1-5
CDR3 protein: CASGLGTLDNQPQHF

V gene: TRBV19
D gene: NA
J gene: TRBJ2-3
CDR3 protein: CASSWGDTDTQYF

V gene: TRBV9
D gene: NA
J gene: TRBJ1-5
CDR3 protein: CASSSHSSNQPQHF

V gene: TRBV24-1
D gene: NA
J gene: TRBJ1-6
CDR3 protein: CATSDSRGGNNSPLHF

V gene: TRBV9
D gene: NA
J gene: TRBJ1-2
CDR3 protein: CASKNRAPDYGYTF

V gene: TRBV7-9
D gene: TRBD2
J gene: TRBJ2-7
CDR3 protein: CASRRAGGPGEQYF

V gene: TRBV5-5
D gene: TRBD1
J gene: TRBJ2-7
CDR3 protein: CASRPGQGVGEQYF

V gene: TRBV27
D gene: TRBD1
J gene: TRBJ1-2
CDR3 protein: CASSTDRALYGYTF

V gene: TRBV9
D gene: NA
J gene: TRBJ2-1
CDR3 protein: CASSSRDEQFF

V gene: TRBV19
D gene: NA
J gene: TRBJ2-2
CDR3 protein: CASSGNRGTGELFF

V gene: TRBV2
D gene: NA
J gene: TRBJ1-5
CDR3 protein: CASRTTRNSNQPQHF

V gene: TRBV6-5
D gene: NA
J gene: TRBJ1-1
CDR3 protein: CASSYQSDRNTEAFF

V gene: TRBV4-3
D gene: NA
J gene: TRBJ1-2
CDR3 protein: CASSQARSANYGYTF

V gene: TRBV18
D gene: NA
J gene: TRBJ1-5
CDR3 protein: CASSPPSGQPQHF

V gene: TRBV6-5
D gene: NA
J gene: TRBJ1-2
CDR3 protein: CASSYSMTALYGYTF

V gene: TRBV10-3
D gene: TRBD2
J gene: TRBJ2-1
CDR3 protein: CAISERLAGDRQFF

V gene: TRBV4-1
D gene: TRBD2
J gene: TRBJ2-2
CDR3 protein: CASRVLAGTGELFF

V gene: TRBV15
D gene: TRBD1
J gene: TRBJ2-5
CDR3 protein: CATSTSTGVGETQYF

V gene: TRBV7-2
D gene: NA
J gene: TRBJ1-1
CDR3 protein: CASSREGVAEAFF

V gene: TRBV27
D gene: TRBD2
J gene: TRBJ2-7
CDR3 protein: CASRLAGAYEQYF

V gene: TRBV28
D gene: TRBD2
J gene: TRBJ2-1
CDR3 protein: CASSLTGLAPYNEQFF

V gene: TRBV7-2
D gene: TRBD2
J gene: TRBJ2-7
CDR3 protein: CASSGTSGSSYEQYF

V gene: TRBV19
D gene: NA
J gene: TRBJ1-5
CDR3 protein: CASTPGVGTHQPQHF

V gene: TRBV6-5
D gene: NA
J gene: TRBJ2-3
CDR3 protein: CASTRRRVLEDTQYF

V gene: TRBV5-5
D gene: NA
J gene: TRBJ2-7
CDR3 protein: CASSLALPPYEQYF

V gene: TRBV7-2
D gene: TRBD1
J gene: TRBJ2-2
CDR3 protein: CASRRDSTTGELFF